These 2 T cell receptor beta chains share one sample of origin, sequenced in a study of regulatory T cells in long-lasting Graves disease. Arm-PCR with iRepertoire HTBI primers amplified the CDR3 regions for these TCR beta libraries. Each CDR3 protein is one row after TCRdb ran MiXCR on the multiplex PCR reads. This sample has about 420,000 distinct CDR3 sequences, with roughly 15% found just once. The time point was: newly diagnosed GD, antithyroid drugs for less than 3 months. Making the TCR library involved RNA that had been extracted from PBMCs. This sample was also put to use in a study of T cells in Graves' hyperthyroidism and ophthalmopathy.

The source material was peripheral blood mononuclear cells (PBMCs), sampled at new diagnosis, from a patient treated with antithyroid drugs. All receptors come from a woman younger than 35 with Graves disease.

The sample holds many counts of this clonotype. The chain is built from TRBV3-1 and TRBJ2-3, with D tentatively TRBD2 (7 bases). The CDR3 runs 16 residues. Between the trimmed V and J ends, which lost 1 base and 5 bases, there was a span of 16 bases. Germline V lookup: CDR1 LGHDT, CDR2 YNNKEL (reference sequence). The CDR3 DNA is TGTGCCAGCAGCCAAGTCCCGGGGGGCCCTGGAGATACGCAGTATTTT. This encodes CASSQVPGGPGDTQYF.

This clonotype has just a few counts. The CDR3 here is CASSEESNIQYF. DNA of the CDR3: TGTGCCAGCAGCGAGGAGTCAAACATTCAGTACTTC. This chain links TRBV2 with TRBJ2-4; no definite D call. The CDR3 contains 12 residues. The germline V gene encodes CDR1 SNHLY and CDR2 FYNNEI. V dropped 6 bases and J dropped 6 bases, with 9 bases sitting between them.